This TCR beta chain is drawn from a study of blood T cell repertoires in COVID-19. Study at large: There were acute and convalescent COVID-19 samples, and they came from the United States, Italy and Spain. The cDNA or gDNA used as material had been derived from T cells, B-cell-depleted T cells, or PBMCs.

Authors' methods: Reference gene primer amplification in the assay estimated nucleated cell counts. Method: immunoSEQ multiplex PCR; TCRdb's copy keeps in-frame clones and lacks some. The V and J calls and clone size are taken from that table; D and trimming were inferred from the DNA. Of tens of thousands of clones detected, 91% appear once; the ten largest clones hold less than 7%. Germline CDR1 and CDR2: ENHRY and SYGVKD. With V trimmed by 2 bases and J by 6 bases, 2 bases remained unmatched. The CDR3 has 14 residues. This sequence originates from a woman of 80 years or more with acute or convalescent COVID-19. The chain is built from TRBV10-3 and TRBJ2-2; 8 bases line up with TRBD1. Sample: peripheral blood. The CDR3 protein is CAISEVTGAGELFF. The CDR3, as DNA: TGTGCCATCAGTGAGGTGACAGGGGCCGGGGAGCTGTTTTTT.